This T cell receptor (beta chain) was captured by sequencing in a study of T cells expressing NK-cell markers. Study background: Sorted CD3+CD56+NKG2C+, CD3+CD56+NKG2C- and CD3+CD56-NKG2C+ T cells provided the TCR beta repertoires.

5'RACE template switching with UMIs generated TCR beta cDNA. From the 5' RACE reads, TCRdb lists one entry per CDR3 protein and no DNA. The table lists about 550,000 distinct CDR3 sequences. Study outcomes and limitations: The CD3+CD56-NKG2C+ fraction of a handful of donors was also led by these clonotypes. The contribution of dominant NKG2C+ clonotypes to CD8+ T cells in more than five donors was 1.0-7.0%.

In the case of this clonotype: Antigen specificity is unknown.

Sequenced input: blood T cells: a sorted CD56 or NKG2C T cell subset, CD4+ or CD8+ T cells, or bulk PBMC T cells (not recorded which). This clonotype originated in a man younger than 30 in good health.

CDR3 in amino acids: CASRGLAGEWGYSYNEQFF. The rearrangement links TRBV6-1 to TRBJ2-1; there is no DNA to check the TCRdb D call of TRBD2. Germline V lookup: CDR1 MNHNS, CDR2 SASEGT. There are 19 residues in the CDR3.